Presented here are 2 T cell receptor beta chains from one specimen sequenced in a study of PD-L1 blockade in urothelial cancer. Stated time point: pretreatment peripheral blood. Profiled with immunoSEQ multiplex PCR; TCRdb holds only in-frame clones, not every one. The sample records around 38,000 clones, over 75% being singletons. The sample in question was PBMCs, obtained around atezolizumab (anti-PD-L1) treatment. The receptor set was obtained from a man between 60 and 75 years old with urothelial cancer.

This sequence joins TRBV1 and TRBJ2-3; the table names TRBD2, a call not compared with the DNA. TRBV1 is noted as a pseudogene. This CDR3 is 15 amino acids long. CDR3 nucleotide sequence: TGCACCAGCAAATCCCGACTAGCGGGAAGGGATACGCAGTATTTT. It codes for CTSKSRLAGRDTQYF.

CDR3 sequence: CASSFRGGDTEAFF. The CDR3 nucleotides are TGTGCCAGCAGTTTTCGAGGAGGGGACACTGAAGCTTTCTTT. This chain connects TRBV7-8 to TRBJ1-1; a weak D match, TRBD1 (5 bases). V lost 6 bases and J 3 bases, leaving 14 bases between the germline ends. Germline lookup yields CDR1 SGHVS and CDR2 FQNEAQ. The CDR3 sequence is 14 residues long.